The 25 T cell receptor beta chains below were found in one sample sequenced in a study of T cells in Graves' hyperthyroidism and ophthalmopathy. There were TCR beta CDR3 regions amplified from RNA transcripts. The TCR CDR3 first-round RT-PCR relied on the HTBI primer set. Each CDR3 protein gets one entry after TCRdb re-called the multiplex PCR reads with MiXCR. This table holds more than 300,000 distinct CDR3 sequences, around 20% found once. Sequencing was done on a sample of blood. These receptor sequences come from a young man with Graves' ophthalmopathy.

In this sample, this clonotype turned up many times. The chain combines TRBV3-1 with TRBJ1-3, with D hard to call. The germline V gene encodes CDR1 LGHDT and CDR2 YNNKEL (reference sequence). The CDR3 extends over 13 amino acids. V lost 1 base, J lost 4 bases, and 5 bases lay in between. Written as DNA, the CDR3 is TGTGCCAGCAGCCAAGTCGAAGGAAACACCATATATTTT. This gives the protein CASSQVEGNTIYF.

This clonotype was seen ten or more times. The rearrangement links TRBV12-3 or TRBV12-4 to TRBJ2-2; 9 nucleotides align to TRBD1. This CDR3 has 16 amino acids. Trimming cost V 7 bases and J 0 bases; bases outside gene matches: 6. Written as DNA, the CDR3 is TGTGCCAGCACCGATACAGGGGGCGCGAACACCGGGGAGCTGTTTTTT. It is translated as CASTDTGGANTGELFF.

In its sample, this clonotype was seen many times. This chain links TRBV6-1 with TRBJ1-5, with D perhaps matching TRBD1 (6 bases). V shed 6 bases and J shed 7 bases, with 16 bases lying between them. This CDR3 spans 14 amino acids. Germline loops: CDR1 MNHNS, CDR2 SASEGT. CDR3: CASRGAGVGQPQHF. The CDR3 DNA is TGTGCCAGCAGGGGGGCGGGGGTAGGGCAGCCCCAGCATTTT.

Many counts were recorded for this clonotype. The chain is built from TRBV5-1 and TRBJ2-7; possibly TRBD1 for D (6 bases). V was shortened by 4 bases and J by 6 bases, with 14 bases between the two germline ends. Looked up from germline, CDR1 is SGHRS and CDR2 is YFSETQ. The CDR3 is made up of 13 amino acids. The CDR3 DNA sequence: TGCGCCAGCAGCCGGACAGCATCGGGCGAGCAGTACTTC. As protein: CASSRTASGEQYF.

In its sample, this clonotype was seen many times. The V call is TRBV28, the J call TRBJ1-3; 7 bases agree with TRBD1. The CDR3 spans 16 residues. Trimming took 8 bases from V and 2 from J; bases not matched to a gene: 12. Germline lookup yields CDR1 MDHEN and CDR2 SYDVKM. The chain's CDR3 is CASLLAGGPTGNTIYF. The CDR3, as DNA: TGTGCCAGCTTGTTGGCAGGGGGTCCCACTGGAAACACCATATATTTT.

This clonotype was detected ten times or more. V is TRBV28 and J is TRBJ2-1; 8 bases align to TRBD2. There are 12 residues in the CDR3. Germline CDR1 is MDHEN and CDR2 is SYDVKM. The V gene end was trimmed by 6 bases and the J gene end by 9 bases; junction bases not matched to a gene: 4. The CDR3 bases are TGTGCCAGCAGACTTAGCGGGGCTGAGCAGTTCTTC. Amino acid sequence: CASRLSGAEQFF.

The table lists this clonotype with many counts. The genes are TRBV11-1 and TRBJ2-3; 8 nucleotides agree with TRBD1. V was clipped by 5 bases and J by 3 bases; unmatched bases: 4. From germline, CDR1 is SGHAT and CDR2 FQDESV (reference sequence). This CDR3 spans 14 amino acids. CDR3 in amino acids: CASSLHRGTDTQYF. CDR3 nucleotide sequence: TGTGCCAGCAGCCTTCACAGGGGGACAGATACGCAGTATTTT. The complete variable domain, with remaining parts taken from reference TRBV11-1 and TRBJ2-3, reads EAEVAQSPRYKITEKSQAVAFWCDPISGHATLYWYRQILGQGPELLVQFQDESVVDDSQLPKDRFSAERLKGVDSTLKIQPAELGDSAMYLCASSLHRGTDTQYFGPGTRLTVL.

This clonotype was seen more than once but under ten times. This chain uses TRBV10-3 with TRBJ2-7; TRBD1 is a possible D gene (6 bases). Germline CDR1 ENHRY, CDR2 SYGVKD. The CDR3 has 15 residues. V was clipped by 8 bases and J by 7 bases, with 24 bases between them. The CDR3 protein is CAIGGGTVRTEEQYF. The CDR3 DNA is TGTGCCATCGGGGGCGGAACGGTTCGAACGGAGGAGCAGTACTTC.

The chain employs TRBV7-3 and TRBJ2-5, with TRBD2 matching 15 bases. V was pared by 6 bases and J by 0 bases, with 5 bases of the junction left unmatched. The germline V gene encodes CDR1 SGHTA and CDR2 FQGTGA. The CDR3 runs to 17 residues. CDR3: CASRLGTSGGNQETQYF. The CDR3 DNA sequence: TGTGCCAGCAGACTCGGGACTAGCGGGGGGAACCAAGAGACCCAGTACTTC.

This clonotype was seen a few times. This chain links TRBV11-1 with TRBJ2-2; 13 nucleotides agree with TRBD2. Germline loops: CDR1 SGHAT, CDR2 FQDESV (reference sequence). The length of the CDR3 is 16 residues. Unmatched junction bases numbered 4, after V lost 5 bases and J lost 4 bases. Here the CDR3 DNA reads TGTGCCAGCAGCCCACTAGCGGGGGGGCGCACCGGGGAGCTGTTTTTT. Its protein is CASSPLAGGRTGELFF.

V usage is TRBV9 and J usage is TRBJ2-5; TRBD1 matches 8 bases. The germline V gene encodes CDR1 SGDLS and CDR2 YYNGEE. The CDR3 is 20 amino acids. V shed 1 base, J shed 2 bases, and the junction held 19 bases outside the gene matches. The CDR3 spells CASSVSRHQGGTGPQETQYF. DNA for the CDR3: TGTGCCAGCAGCGTATCTAGGCACCAAGGAGGGACAGGACCACAAGAGACCCAGTACTTC.

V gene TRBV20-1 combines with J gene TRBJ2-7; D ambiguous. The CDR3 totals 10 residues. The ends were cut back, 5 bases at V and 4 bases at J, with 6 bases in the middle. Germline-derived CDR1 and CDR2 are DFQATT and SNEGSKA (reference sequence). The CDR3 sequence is CSAVLYEQYF. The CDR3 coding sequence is TGCAGTGCTGTCCTATACGAGCAGTACTTC.

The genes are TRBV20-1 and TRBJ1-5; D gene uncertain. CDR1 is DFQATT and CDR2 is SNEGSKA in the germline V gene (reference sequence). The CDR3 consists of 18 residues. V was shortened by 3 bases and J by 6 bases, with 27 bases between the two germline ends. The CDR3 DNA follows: TGCAGTGCTAGGGGGTACATGGTCGGAGGGTTCAGGTCTCAGCCCCAGCATTTT. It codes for CSARGYMVGGFRSQPQHF.

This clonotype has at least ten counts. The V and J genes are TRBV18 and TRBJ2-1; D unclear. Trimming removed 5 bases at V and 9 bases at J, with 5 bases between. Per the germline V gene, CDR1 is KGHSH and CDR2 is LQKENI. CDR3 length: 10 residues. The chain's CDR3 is CASSETEQFF. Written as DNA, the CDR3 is TGTGCCAGCTCAGAGACTGAGCAGTTCTTC.

For the CDR3, the DNA is TGTGCCAGTAGTCCCCCTCCGGGACAGGGAACTGAGCAGTTCTTC. Its protein product is CASSPPPGQGTEQFF. The chain links TRBV19 to TRBJ2-1; 9 bases match TRBD1. The CDR3 consists of 15 residues. V was pared by 5 bases and J by 9 bases, with 11 bases of the junction left unmatched. Germline-derived CDR1 and CDR2 are LNHDA and SQIVND (reference sequence).

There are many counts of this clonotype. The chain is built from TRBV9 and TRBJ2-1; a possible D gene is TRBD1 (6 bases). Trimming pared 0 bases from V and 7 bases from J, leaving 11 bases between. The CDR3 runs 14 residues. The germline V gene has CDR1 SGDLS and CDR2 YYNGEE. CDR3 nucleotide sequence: TGTGCCAGCAGCGTAGACAGGGCCTTGAATGAGCAGTTCTTC. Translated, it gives CASSVDRALNEQFF.

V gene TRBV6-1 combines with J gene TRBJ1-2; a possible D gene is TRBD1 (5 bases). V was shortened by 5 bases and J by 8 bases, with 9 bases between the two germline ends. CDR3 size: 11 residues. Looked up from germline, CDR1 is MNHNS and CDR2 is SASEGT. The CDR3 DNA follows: TGTGCCAGCAGTTCCGGGGGGGGCTACACCTTC. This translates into CASSSGGGYTF.

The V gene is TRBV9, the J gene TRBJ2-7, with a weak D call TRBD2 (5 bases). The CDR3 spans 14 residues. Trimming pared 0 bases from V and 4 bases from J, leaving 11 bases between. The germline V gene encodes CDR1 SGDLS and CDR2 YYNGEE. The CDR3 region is CASSVGAGEYEQYF. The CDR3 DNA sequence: TGTGCCAGCAGCGTAGGTGCCGGGGAATACGAGCAGTACTTC.

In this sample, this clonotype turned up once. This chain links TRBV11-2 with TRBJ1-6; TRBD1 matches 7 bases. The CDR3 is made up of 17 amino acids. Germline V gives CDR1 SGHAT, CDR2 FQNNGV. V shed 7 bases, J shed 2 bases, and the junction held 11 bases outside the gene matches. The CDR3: CASTEGAGATYNSPLHF. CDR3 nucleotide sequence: TGTGCCAGCACAGAGGGGGCAGGGGCCACCTATAATTCACCCCTCCACTTT. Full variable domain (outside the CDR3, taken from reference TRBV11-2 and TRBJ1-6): EAGVAQSPRYKIIEKRQSVAFWCNPISGHATLYWYQQILGQGPKLLIQFQNNGVVDDSQLPKDRFSAERLKGVDSTLKIQPAKLEDSAVYLCASTEGAGATYNSPLHFGNGTRLTVT.

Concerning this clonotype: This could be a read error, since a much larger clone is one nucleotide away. The CDR3 sequence: CAGIRGSGNTIYF. The DNA for the CDR3 is TGTGCCGGCATAAGGGGTTCCGGAAACACCATATATTTT. The rearrangement links TRBV12-3 or TRBV12-4 to TRBJ1-3; TRBD1 might be the D (5 bases). The V end lost 11 bases, the J end lost 4 bases, and 15 bases lay between the germline ends. The CDR3 is made up of 13 amino acids.

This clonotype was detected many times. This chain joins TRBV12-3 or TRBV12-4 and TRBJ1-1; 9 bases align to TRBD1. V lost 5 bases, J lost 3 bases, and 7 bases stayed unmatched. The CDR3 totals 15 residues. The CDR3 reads CASSATGGRDTEAFF. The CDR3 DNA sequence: TGTGCCAGCAGTGCGACAGGGGGAAGGGACACTGAAGCTTTCTTT.

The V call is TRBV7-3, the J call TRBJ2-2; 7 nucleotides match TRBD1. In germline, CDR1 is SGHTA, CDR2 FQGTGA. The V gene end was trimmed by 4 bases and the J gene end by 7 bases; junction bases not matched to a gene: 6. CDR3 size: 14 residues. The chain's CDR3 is CASSSGQLVGELFF. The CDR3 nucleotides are TGTGCCAGCAGCTCGGGACAGCTTGTCGGGGAGCTGTTTTTT.

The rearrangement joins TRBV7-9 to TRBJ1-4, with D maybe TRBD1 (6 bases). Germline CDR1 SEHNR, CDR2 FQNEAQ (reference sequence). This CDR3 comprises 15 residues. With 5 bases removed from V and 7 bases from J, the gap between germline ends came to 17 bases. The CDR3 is CASSPSRGGGEKLFF. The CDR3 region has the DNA TGTGCCAGCAGCCCCTCGCGGGGGGGCGGTGAAAAACTGTTTTTT. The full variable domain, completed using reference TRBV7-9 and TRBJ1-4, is DTGVSQNPRHKITKRGQNVTFRCDPISEHNRLYWYRQTLGQGPEFLTYFQNEAQLEKSRLLSDRFSAERPKGSFSTLEIQRTEQGDSAMYLCASSPSRGGGEKLFFGSGTQLSVL.

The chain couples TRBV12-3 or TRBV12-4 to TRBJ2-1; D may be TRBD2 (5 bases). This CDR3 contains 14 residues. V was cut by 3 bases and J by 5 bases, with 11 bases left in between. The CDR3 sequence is CASSFERRNNEQFF. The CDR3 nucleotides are TGTGCCAGCAGTTTTGAGCGGAGAAACAATGAGCAGTTCTTC.

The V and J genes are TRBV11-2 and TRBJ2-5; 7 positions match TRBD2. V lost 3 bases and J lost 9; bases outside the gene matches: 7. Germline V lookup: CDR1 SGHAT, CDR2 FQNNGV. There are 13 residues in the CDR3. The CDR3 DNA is TGTGCCAGCAGCTTTTCGGGGGGTGAGGCCCAGTACTTC. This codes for CASSFSGGEAQYF. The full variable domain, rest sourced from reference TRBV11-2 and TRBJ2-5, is EAGVAQSPRYKIIEKRQSVAFWCNPISGHATLYWYQQILGQGPKLLIQFQNNGVVDDSQLPKDRFSAERLKGVDSTLKIQPAKLEDSAVYLCASSFSGGEAQYFGPGTRLLVL.